One and the same sample provided the 14 T cell receptor beta chains below, sequenced in a study of blood T cell repertoires in COVID-19. The data were produced by immunoSEQ multiplex PCR, yet TCRdb's version contains in-frame clones alone and is incomplete. The sample holds about 50,000 clones; 70% to 90% are singletons and the top ten take approximately 3%. Sequencing was done on a sample of PBMCs or T cells enriched from blood (not recorded which). These TCRs come from a woman aged 45-60 years who had recovered from COVID-19.

The genes are TRBV14 and TRBJ2-3, with no clear D. Germline V gene sequence: CDR1 SGHDN, CDR2 FVKESK. The CDR3 is made up of 11 amino acids. Trimming removed 6 bases at V and 10 bases at J, with 11 bases between. CDR3 DNA: TGTGCCAGCAGTACCGACTTAGCGCAGTATTTT. It codes for CASSTDLAQYF.

The rearrangement links TRBV7-2 to TRBJ2-3, with 11 bases identical to TRBD2. In germline, CDR1 is SGHTA, CDR2 FQGNSA. The CDR3 spans 15 residues. With 1 base clipped from V and 5 bases from J, the junction kept 2 bases outside the gene matches. CDR3 loop: CASSLGLAGRDTQYF. For the CDR3, the DNA is TGTGCCAGCAGCTTAGGACTAGCGGGAAGAGATACGCAGTATTTT. Full variable domain (outside the CDR3, taken from reference TRBV7-2 and TRBJ2-3): GAGVSQSPSNKVTEKGKDVELRCDPISGHTALYWYRQSLGQGLEFLIYFQGNSAPDKSGLPSDRFSAERTGGSVSTLTIQRTQQEDSAVYLCASSLGLAGRDTQYFGPGTRLTVL.

This chain links TRBV3-1 (or the pseudogene TRBV3-2) with TRBJ2-7; 10 bases fit TRBD1. With V trimmed by 1 base and J by 4 bases, 1 base remained unmatched. The CDR3 length is 14 residues. Germline lookup yields CDR1 LGHDT and CDR2 YNNKEL (reference sequence). The CDR3 loop reads CASSQVDRGYEQYF. The CDR3 DNA is TGTGCCAGCAGCCAAGTGGACAGGGGGTACGAGCAGTACTTC.

The rearrangement uses TRBV5-1 and TRBJ1-6; tentatively, D is TRBD1 (5 bases). Trimming removed 2 bases from V and 6 bases from J, with 6 bases in between. Germline CDR1 reads SGHRS; CDR2 reads YFSETQ. This CDR3 region has 13 residues. In DNA form, the CDR3 reads TGCGCCAGCAGCTTACAGGTTAATTCACCCCTCCACTTT. Its translation is CASSLQVNSPLHF. Combining the CDR3 with reference TRBV5-1 and TRBJ1-6 gives the whole variable domain KAGVTQTPRYLIKTRGQQVTLSCSPISGHRSVSWYQQTPGQGLQFLFEYFSETQRNKGNFPGRFSGRQFSNSRSEMNVSTLELGDSALYLCASSLQVNSPLHFGNGTRLTVT.

V gene TRBV7-2 combines with J gene TRBJ1-2; 9 bases are shared with TRBD1. CDR1 and CDR2 from the germline V gene are SGHTA and FQGNSA. Trimming removed 4 bases from V and 1 base from J; junction bases left unmatched: 7. This CDR3 contains 16 residues. The CDR3 region has the DNA TGTGCCAGCAGCTCCGGGACAGGGAGCTATAACTATGGCTACACCTTC. Protein: CASSSGTGSYNYGYTF.

This clone was counted once. This rearrangement joins TRBV5-5 to TRBJ1-2; D possibly corresponds to TRBD1 (6 bases). CDR3 length: 17 residues. Germline CDR1 SGHKS, CDR2 YYEKEE (reference sequence). With 0 bases removed from V and 5 bases from J, the gap between germline ends came to 20 bases. The CDR3 coding sequence is TGTGCCAGCAGCTTGGTACAGGGAGAGATGGCGGTTTATGGCTACACCTTC. Its translation: CASSLVQGEMAVYGYTF. The full variable domain, with the rest looked up from reference TRBV5-5 and TRBJ1-2, is DAGVTQSPTHLIKTRGQQVTLRCSPISGHKSVSWYQQVLGQGPQFIFQYYEKEERGRGNFPDRFSARQFPNYSSELNVNALLLGDSALYLCASSLVQGEMAVYGYTFGSGTRLTVV.

V and J are TRBV18 and TRBJ1-6; D ambiguous. Looked up from germline, CDR1 is KGHSH and CDR2 is LQKENI. The CDR3 is 13 amino acids. The ends were cut back, 3 bases at V and 10 bases at J, with 10 bases in the middle. CDR3 in DNA: TGTGCCAGCTCACCTGACGACACCTCACCCCTCCACTTT. It yields the protein CASSPDDTSPLHF.

J is TRBJ1-6 and V is TRBV2; D possibly corresponds to TRBD1 (5 bases). CDR3 length: 15 amino acids. Trimming left V 4 bases short and J 1 base short, with 8 bases between. Germline values: CDR1 SNHLY, CDR2 FYNNEI. In DNA form, the CDR3 reads TGTGCCAGCAGTGTGGGGCAGTCCTATAATTCACCCCTCCACTTT. This codes for CASSVGQSYNSPLHF.

J is TRBJ1-5 and V is TRBV27; D is uncertain. The CDR3 is made up of 18 amino acids. V was shortened by 3 bases and J by 2 bases, with 20 bases between the two germline ends. Germline V gene lookup returns CDR1 MNHEY and CDR2 SMNVEV (reference sequence). The CDR3 spells CASSFTPSQKTRNQPQHF. Written as DNA, the CDR3 is TGTGCCAGCAGTTTTACCCCCTCTCAAAAAACTCGCAATCAGCCCCAGCATTTT.

This clone appeared a few times. V and J are TRBV6-1 and TRBJ2-5; tentative D call: TRBD1 (6 bases). The germline V gene encodes CDR1 MNHNS and CDR2 SASEGT. This CDR3 contains 15 residues. Trimming removed 2 bases at V and 5 bases at J, with 15 bases between. The CDR3 here is CASSENSGTLETQYF. In nucleotides, the CDR3 is TGTGCCAGCAGTGAAAATTCAGGGACACTGGAGACCCAGTACTTC.

The genes are TRBV24-1 and TRBJ2-2; 10 nucleotides line up with TRBD2. In germline, CDR1 is KGHDR, CDR2 SFDVKD. CDR3 length: 16 residues. With 2 bases clipped from V and 6 bases from J, the junction kept 5 bases outside the gene matches. CDR3 region: CATSDSTTSGAGELFF. CDR3 in DNA: TGTGCCACCAGTGATTCAACCACTAGCGGGGCCGGGGAGCTGTTTTTT.

This clone appeared a few times. The chain is built from TRBV2 and TRBJ1-2, with D unresolved. This CDR3 region has 13 residues. V shed 7 bases and J shed 7 bases, with 16 bases lying between them. Germline CDR1 is SNHLY and CDR2 is FYNNEI. The CDR3 protein is CASMVGRGSGYTF. DNA of the CDR3: TGTGCCAGCATGGTGGGTCGGGGAAGTGGCTACACCTTC.

This chain uses TRBV5-5 with TRBJ2-5, with 7 positions matching TRBD2. The CDR3 is 16 residues long. Trimming removed 0 bases from V and 5 bases from J; junction bases left unmatched: 10. CDR1 and CDR2 from the germline V gene are SGHKS and YYEKEE (reference sequence). In DNA form, the CDR3 reads TGTGCCAGCAGCTTGGATGCTAGCGGCGAGCGGGAGACCCAGTACTTC. As protein: CASSLDASGERETQYF.

The chain combines TRBV28 with TRBJ1-4; D is possibly TRBD1 (5 bases). The CDR3 length is 13 residues. V gave up 3 bases and J gave up 5 bases, with 7 bases separating them. Germline CDR1 and CDR2: MDHEN and SYDVKM. The CDR3 DNA reads TGTGCCAGCAGTTTTGGGGGGAATGAAAAACTGTTTTTT. This sequence encodes CASSFGGNEKLFF.